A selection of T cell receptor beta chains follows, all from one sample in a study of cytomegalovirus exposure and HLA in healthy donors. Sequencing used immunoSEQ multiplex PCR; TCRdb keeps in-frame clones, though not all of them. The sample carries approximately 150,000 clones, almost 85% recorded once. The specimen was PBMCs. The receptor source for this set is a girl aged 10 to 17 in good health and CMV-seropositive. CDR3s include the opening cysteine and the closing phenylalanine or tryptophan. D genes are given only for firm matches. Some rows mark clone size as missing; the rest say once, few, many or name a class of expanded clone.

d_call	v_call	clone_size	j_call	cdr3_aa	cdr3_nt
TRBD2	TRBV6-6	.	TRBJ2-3	CASSLGGATDTQYF	TGTGCCAGCAGTCTCGGGGGGGCCACAGATACGCAGTATTTT
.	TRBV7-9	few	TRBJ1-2	CASSPEGVNQWGYTF	TGTGCCAGCAGCCCAGAGGGGGTGAATCAGTGGGGCTACACCTTC
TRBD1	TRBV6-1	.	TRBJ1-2	CASRATGDVGGYTF	TGTGCCAGCAGGGCTACAGGGGATGTAGGTGGCTACACCTTC
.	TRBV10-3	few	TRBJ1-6	CAISGTHRDSPLHF	TGTGCCATCAGTGGGACTCACAGGGATTCACCCCTCCACTTT
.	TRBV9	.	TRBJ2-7	CASSVDNRASEQYF	TGTGCCAGCAGCGTAGATAACAGGGCTAGCGAGCAGTACTTC
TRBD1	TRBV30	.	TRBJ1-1	CAWGDRGTEAFF	TGTGCCTGGGGGGACAGGGGGACTGAAGCTTTCTTT
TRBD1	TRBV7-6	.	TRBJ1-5	CASSLYATGVLQPQHF	TGTGCCAGCAGCTTATATGCGACAGGGGTTCTACAGCCCCAGCATTTT
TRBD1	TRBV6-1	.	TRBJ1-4	CASGQGESEKLFF	TGTGCCAGCGGACAGGGGGAGAGCGAAAAACTGTTTTTT
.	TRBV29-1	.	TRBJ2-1	CSFRGKRYNEQFF	TGCAGCTTCAGGGGAAAACGATACAATGAGCAGTTCTTC
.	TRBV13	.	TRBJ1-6	CASSPRSSYNSPLHF	TGTGCCAGCAGCCCCCGTAGCTCCTATAATTCACCCCTCCACTTT